The 32 T cell receptor beta chains listed next were all sequenced from one sample in a study of blood T cell repertoires in COVID-19. The method was immunoSEQ multiplex PCR; TCRdb's version includes in-frame clones alone and lacks a portion of them. The data hold over 300,000 clones, with over 75% observed a single time. Sequenced: PBMCs or T cells enriched from blood (not recorded which). These receptors came from a woman aged 25 to 39 with acute COVID-19.

The chain carries TRBV28 and TRBJ2-2; TRBD1 aligns across 11 bases. CDR1 is MDHEN, CDR2 SYDVKM, per germline. There are 18 residues in the CDR3. Unmatched junction bases numbered 10, after V lost 5 bases and J lost 2 bases. The chain's CDR3 is CASSPTGQGARNTGELFF. CDR3 DNA: TGTGCCAGCAGTCCAACAGGACAGGGGGCGAGAAACACCGGGGAGCTGTTTTTT.

V is TRBV6-1 and J is TRBJ2-4, with TRBD1 as a possible D gene (6 bases). In germline, CDR1 is MNHNS, CDR2 SASEGT. The CDR3 is 18 amino acids. Trimming left V 2 bases short and J 0 bases short, with 17 bases between. In DNA form, the CDR3 reads TGTGCCAGCAGTGAATTGATCGTGGACAGAGTAGCCAAAAACATTCAGTACTTC. Its translation: CASSELIVDRVAKNIQYF.

CDR3: CASSVRDRGYNEQFF. The CDR3 DNA follows: TGTGCCAGCAGTGTCCGGGACAGGGGTTACAATGAGCAGTTCTTC. V usage is TRBV27 and J usage is TRBJ2-1; TRBD1 aligns across 10 bases. This CDR3 spans 15 amino acids. CDR1 and CDR2 from the germline V gene are MNHEY and SMNVEV (reference sequence). The trim removed 5 bases at V and 4 bases at J, leaving 5 bases unmatched.

The chain combines TRBV19 with TRBJ1-1, with D possibly TRBD1 on 6 matching bases. The CDR3 loop spans 14 amino acids. The ends were cut back, 4 bases at V and 4 bases at J, with 13 bases in the middle. Germline V gene lookup returns CDR1 LNHDA and CDR2 SQIVND (reference sequence). CDR3 protein: CASSNNPGVTEAFF. CDR3 nucleotide sequence: TGTGCCAGTAGTAACAACCCAGGGGTCACTGAAGCTTTCTTT.

The genes are TRBV2 and TRBJ2-7; D might be TRBD2 (5 bases). Between the trimmed V and J ends, which lost 5 bases and 4 bases, there was a span of 15 bases. CDR3 length: 14 amino acids. Germline assignment: CDR1 SNHLY and CDR2 FYNNEI. The CDR3 loop is CASSPQTGYYEQYF. DNA for the CDR3: TGTGCCAGCAGTCCCCAAACGGGGTATTACGAGCAGTACTTC.

The chain joins TRBV21-1 to TRBJ1-5; the table's D call, TRBD1, was not checked against the DNA. TRBV21-1 is flagged as a pseudogene. This CDR3 contains 15 residues. Here the CDR3 DNA reads TGTGCCAGCAGCAACGACGTGGACAGGGGAAAGCCCCAGCATTTT. It codes for CASSNDVDRGKPQHF.

The table lists this clone with a few counts. Here the CDR3 DNA reads TGTGCCAGCAGCAAATCCGGGGTCACCGGGGAGCTGTTTTTT. Its protein product is CASSKSGVTGELFF. J is TRBJ2-2 and V is TRBV11-2; possibly TRBD2 for D (5 bases). This CDR3 is built from 14 residues. V was trimmed by 5 bases and J by 4 bases, leaving 11 bases between them. Germline V lookup: CDR1 SGHAT, CDR2 FQNNGV. Complete variable domain (other parts from reference TRBV11-2 and TRBJ2-2): EAGVAQSPRYKIIEKRQSVAFWCNPISGHATLYWYQQILGQGPKLLIQFQNNGVVDDSQLPKDRFSAERLKGVDSTLKIQPAKLEDSAVYLCASSKSGVTGELFFGEGSRLTVL.

The chain employs TRBV3-1 (or the pseudogene TRBV3-2) and TRBJ1-4; D gene uncertain. Germline CDR1 is LGHDT and CDR2 is YNNKEL (reference sequence). This CDR3 comprises 15 residues. Trimming pared 5 bases from V and 8 bases from J, leaving 18 bases between. The CDR3 DNA sequence: TGTGCCAGCAGCGCCTTCCGGGCCGGCGGGGAAAAACTGTTTTTT. Translated: CASSAFRAGGEKLFF.

A single count supports this clone. J is TRBJ1-2 and V is TRBV5-1; D is possibly TRBD1 (5 bases). With 0 bases removed from V and 7 bases from J, the gap between germline ends came to 7 bases. CDR3 length: 12 residues. Germline CDR1 is SGHRS and CDR2 is YFSETQ. The CDR3 protein is CASSLGQTGYTF. In DNA, the CDR3 is TGCGCCAGCAGCTTGGGACAGACTGGCTACACCTTC.

V gene TRBV29-1 combines with J gene TRBJ1-2; 9 nucleotides align to TRBD1. CDR3 size: 14 residues. The V gene's germline CDR1 is SQVTM and CDR2 ANQGSEA. J was trimmed by 6 bases and V by 7 bases; bases with no gene match: 12. The CDR3 nucleotides read TGCAGCGGGGGACAGGGTAGGGGATATAATGGCTACACCTTC. Translated: CSGGQGRGYNGYTF. The whole variable domain, remainder taken from reference TRBV29-1 and TRBJ1-2, is SAVISQKPSRDICQRGTSLTIQCQVDSQVTMMFWYRQQPGQSLTLIATANQGSEATYESGFVIDKFPISRPNLTFSTLTVSNMSPEDSSIYLCSGGQGRGYNGYTFGSGTRLTVV.

The chain has TRBV19 and TRBJ1-2; TRBD1 might be the D (6 bases). From germline, CDR1 is LNHDA and CDR2 SQIVND (reference sequence). The CDR3 has 13 amino acids. V was clipped by 3 bases and J by 5 bases, with 10 bases between them. For the CDR3, the DNA is TGTGCCAGTAGTATCCCTACAGGGTATGGCTACACCTTC. Encoded protein: CASSIPTGYGYTF.

The chain recombines TRBV5-1 with TRBJ1-1; D ambiguous. This CDR3 region has 13 residues. Germline-derived CDR1 and CDR2 are SGHRS and YFSETQ. Between the trimmed V and J ends, which lost 3 bases and 8 bases, there was a span of 14 bases. In DNA form, the CDR3 reads TGCGCCAGCAGCTCGGACTTTTCCTCAGAAGCTTTCTTT. Amino acid sequence: CASSSDFSSEAFF.

The gene calls are TRBV6-1 and TRBJ2-3; the match to TRBD2 covers 13 bases. Trimming cost V 3 bases and J 5 bases; bases outside gene matches: 11. Germline V lookup: CDR1 MNHNS, CDR2 SASEGT. This CDR3 has 18 residues. CDR3 coding DNA: TGTGCCAGCAGTGAGCCCGGGACTAGCGGGGCCCTTGGAGATACGCAGTATTTT. Translating it yields CASSEPGTSGALGDTQYF.

Remarks on this clone: Other nucleotide sequences from this sample produce the same CDR3. This chain links TRBV24-1 with TRBJ1-2, with 9 bases matching TRBD1. This CDR3 spans 15 amino acids. Per germline, CDR1 KGHDR and CDR2 SFDVKD. V lost 3 bases to trimming and J lost 4 bases; unmatched junction nucleotides: 5. CDR3 DNA: TGTGCCACCAGTGATCCCGGGACAGGGAGCTATGGCTACACCTTC. Translated, it gives CATSDPGTGSYGYTF.

This chain connects TRBV30 to TRBJ2-1; the match to TRBD2 covers 9 bases. This CDR3 contains 16 residues. After removal of 4 bases from V and 4 bases from J, the junction contained 11 bases not matched to a gene. In germline, CDR1 is GTSNPN, CDR2 SVGIG (reference sequence). CDR3 nucleotide sequence: TGTGCCTGGAATCACAAGCGGGGGGTAATTTACAATGAGCAGTTCTTC. It translates to CAWNHKRGVIYNEQFF.

J is TRBJ2-6 and V is TRBV9; 7 bases are a match to TRBD2. The V gene end was trimmed by 4 bases and the J gene end by 2 bases; junction bases not matched to a gene: 12. The CDR3 extends over 18 amino acids. CDR1 is SGDLS, CDR2 YYNGEE, per germline. CDR3 bases: TGTGCCAGCAGCCCCACCGGGGGGTTGGCGACTGGGGCCAACGTCCTGACTTTC. Protein: CASSPTGGLATGANVLTF.

CDR3 sequence reads: CASSVSLIPQETQYF. CDR3 bases: TGCGCCAGCAGTGTAAGTCTAATACCACAAGAGACCCAGTACTTC. V and J are TRBV5-1 and TRBJ2-5; no clear D gene. The length of the CDR3 is 15 residues. Trimming shortened V by 5 bases and J by 2 bases, and 16 bases separated the two germline ends. Germline CDR1 SGHRS, CDR2 YFSETQ.

This clone was seen a single time. The V gene is TRBV7-9, the J gene TRBJ1-1; 8 nucleotides match TRBD1. Germline CDR1 is SEHNR and CDR2 is FQNEAQ (reference sequence). J was trimmed by 8 bases and V by 4 bases; bases with no gene match: 9. The CDR3 extends over 14 amino acids. The CDR3: CASSSPGGGLEAFF. As DNA, the CDR3 is TGTGCCAGCAGCTCCCCAGGGGGCGGGCTGGAAGCTTTCTTT. Drawing the rest from reference TRBV7-9 and TRBJ1-1, the complete variable domain is DTGVSQNPRHKITKRGQNVTFRCDPISEHNRLYWYRQTLGQGPEFLTYFQNEAQLEKSRLLSDRFSAERPKGSFSTLEIQRTEQGDSAMYLCASSSPGGGLEAFFGQGTRLTVV.

The chain couples TRBV5-1 to TRBJ2-3; D unresolved. The germline V gene has CDR1 SGHRS and CDR2 YFSETQ. The CDR3 has 15 residues. The V and J ends lost 1 base and 3 bases respectively, with 12 bases between them. CDR3 sequence (DNA): TGCGCCAGCAGCTTGCGGCCACAGCCGACAGATACGCAGTATTTT. It translates to CASSLRPQPTDTQYF.

The chain employs TRBV12-3 or TRBV12-4 and TRBJ2-2, with 7 bases lining up with TRBD1. The V segment lost 7 bases and the J segment 5 bases; nucleotides outside the gene matches: 4. This CDR3 is built from 13 residues. The CDR3 sequence is CASNPTGTGELFF. The CDR3 DNA reads TGTGCCAGCAACCCGACAGGGACCGGGGAGCTGTTTTTT.

The chain is built from TRBV27 and TRBJ1-6, with D unclear. Germline V lookup: CDR1 MNHEY, CDR2 SMNVEV (reference sequence). The CDR3 is made up of 13 amino acids. V lost 4 bases and J lost 10, with 11 bases in between. In DNA form, the CDR3 reads TGTGCCAGCAGTTCGGTAAGAGGGTCACCCCTCCACTTT. It is translated as CASSSVRGSPLHF.

The gene calls are TRBV5-1 and TRBJ1-1; no firm D call. The germline V gene has CDR1 SGHRS and CDR2 YFSETQ. Trimming left V 4 bases short and J 7 bases short, with 14 bases between. This CDR3 has 13 residues. CDR3 sequence (DNA): TGCGCCAGCAGCCCGGAGGGTGATTTTGAAGCTTTCTTT. Encoded protein: CASSPEGDFEAFF.

The rearrangement links TRBV7-8 to TRBJ2-1; 11 bases match TRBD1. This CDR3 comprises 15 residues. Per germline, CDR1 SGHVS and CDR2 FQNEAQ. Trimming removed 4 bases from V and 7 bases from J; junction bases left unmatched: 6. CDR3 sequence (DNA): TGTGCCAGCAGCTACGGACAGGGGGCAGGGAATGAGCAGTTCTTC. Amino acids: CASSYGQGAGNEQFF.

This chain links TRBV5-6 with TRBJ1-3; D remains unclear. From germline, CDR1 is SGHDT and CDR2 YYEEEE. The CDR3 runs 16 residues. Trimming shortened V by 2 bases and J by 0 bases, and 12 bases separated the two germline ends. CDR3 bases: TGTGCCAGCAGCTTTGCGTCTCATAGCTCTGGAAACACCATATATTTT. Translation: CASSFASHSSGNTIYF.

The chain uses TRBV5-1 and TRBJ1-3; D remains unclear. The length of the CDR3 is 15 residues. V dropped 1 base and J dropped 1 base, with 9 bases sitting between them. The germline gives CDR1 SGHRS, CDR2 YFSETQ. In nucleotides, the CDR3 is TGCGCCAGCAGCTTGACAGTTTCATCTGGAAACACCATATATTTT. It encodes CASSLTVSSGNTIYF.

The gene calls are TRBV9 and TRBJ1-1; the match to TRBD1 covers 7 bases. There are 16 residues in the CDR3. Trimming took 4 bases from V and 4 from J; bases not matched to a gene: 13. Germline CDR1 reads SGDLS; CDR2 reads YYNGEE. This chain's CDR3 is CASSPEGGRGTTEAFF. For the CDR3, the DNA is TGTGCCAGCAGCCCCGAAGGGGGCAGGGGCACCACTGAAGCTTTCTTT. Full variable domain (missing parts from reference TRBV9 and TRBJ1-1): DSGVTQTPKHLITATGQRVTLRCSPRSGDLSVYWYQQSLDQGLQFLIQYYNGEERAKGNILERFSAQQFPDLHSELNLSSLELGDSALYFCASSPEGGRGTTEAFFGQGTRLTVV.

The chain is built from TRBV5-1 and TRBJ1-3, with D uncertain. The CDR3 is 14 amino acids. Germline V gives CDR1 SGHRS, CDR2 YFSETQ. V lost 4 bases and J lost 4, with 12 bases in between. CDR3 nucleotide sequence: TGCGCCAGCAGCCCCGCGACGGGGGGAAACACCATATATTTT. Its protein product is CASSPATGGNTIYF.

The chain links TRBV18 to TRBJ2-1; TRBD1 matches at 10 bases. Germline lookup yields CDR1 KGHSH and CDR2 LQKENI. The CDR3 consists of 15 residues. The J segment lost 5 bases and the V segment lost 6 bases, leaving 7 bases of the junction unmatched. CDR3 residues: CASSPTGGVDNEQFF. CDR3 sequence (DNA): TGTGCCAGCTCGCCGACAGGGGGCGTAGACAATGAGCAGTTCTTC.

The chain is built from TRBV5-1 and TRBJ2-4; TRBD1 agrees at 8 bases. CDR3 size: 15 residues. With V trimmed by 3 bases and J by 7 bases, 9 bases remained unmatched. CDR1 is SGHRS and CDR2 is YFSETQ in the germline V gene. The CDR3 here is CASSSIQGAWNIQYF. DNA of the CDR3: TGCGCCAGCAGCTCAATCCAGGGGGCTTGGAACATTCAGTACTTC.

This sequence joins TRBV19 and TRBJ1-1; D is uncertain. Germline V lookup: CDR1 LNHDA, CDR2 SQIVND (reference sequence). The CDR3 has 12 amino acids. V was cut by 5 bases and J by 1 base, with 5 bases left in between. The CDR3 DNA reads TGTGCCAGTAGTGAACAGAACACTGAAGCTTTCTTT. Translated: CASSEQNTEAFF.

The genes are TRBV18 and TRBJ1-2; D unresolved. Looked up from germline, CDR1 is KGHSH and CDR2 is LQKENI. This CDR3 has 13 amino acids. The V end lost 3 bases, the J end lost 1 base, and 6 bases lay between the germline ends. CDR3 sequence: CASSPADNYGYTF. The CDR3 DNA sequence: TGTGCCAGCTCACCCGCGGATAACTATGGCTACACCTTC.

The chain combines TRBV12-3 or TRBV12-4 with TRBJ1-2; tentatively, D is TRBD1 (6 bases). The V gene lost 7 bases and the J gene lost 6 bases, with 15 bases spanning the gap. This CDR3 is built from 13 residues. The CDR3 DNA follows: TGTGCCAGCACCAGGGGTAGTTTCCATGGCTACACCTTC. Translating it yields CASTRGSFHGYTF.